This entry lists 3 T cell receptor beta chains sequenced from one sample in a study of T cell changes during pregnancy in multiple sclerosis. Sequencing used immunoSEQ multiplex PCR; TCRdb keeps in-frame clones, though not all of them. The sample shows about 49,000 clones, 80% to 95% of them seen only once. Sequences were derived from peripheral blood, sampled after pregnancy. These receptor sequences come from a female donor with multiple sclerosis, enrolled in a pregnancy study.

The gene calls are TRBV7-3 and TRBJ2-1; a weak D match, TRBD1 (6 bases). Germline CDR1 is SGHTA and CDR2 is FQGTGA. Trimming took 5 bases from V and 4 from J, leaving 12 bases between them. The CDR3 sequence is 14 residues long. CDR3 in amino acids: CASSPGHQYNEQFF. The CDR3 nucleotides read TGTGCCAGCAGCCCGGGACACCAATACAATGAGCAGTTCTTC.

CDR3 DNA sequence: TGTGCCAGCAGTGGTCCAGCTGGAAACACCATATATTTT. Amino acid sequence: CASSGPAGNTIYF. This chain connects TRBV2 to TRBJ1-3; D unresolved. CDR1 and CDR2 from the germline V gene are SNHLY and FYNNEI. This CDR3 is built from 13 residues. V gave up 4 bases and J gave up 2 bases, with 6 bases separating them.

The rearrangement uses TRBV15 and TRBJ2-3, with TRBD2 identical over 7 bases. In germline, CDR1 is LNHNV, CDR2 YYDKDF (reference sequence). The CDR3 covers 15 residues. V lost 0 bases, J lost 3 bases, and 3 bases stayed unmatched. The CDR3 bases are TGTGCCACCAGCAGAGATTTAGCGGGTACAGATACGCAGTATTTT. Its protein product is CATSRDLAGTDTQYF.